This entry concerns a single T cell receptor (beta chain). This entry is derived from a study of memory CD4+ T cells and cytomegalovirus serostatus. Generated by immunoSEQ multiplex PCR, the TCRdb table keeps only in-frame clones and is missing some. This sample yields 50,000 or so clones, of which around 80% are seen a single time; roughly 2% belongs to the top ten. Single viable CD3+CD4+CD8-CD45RO+ cells were sorted as the memory CD4+ T cells. This CDR3 has 14 amino acids. Germline V gene data show CDR1 as SNHLY and CDR2 as FYNNEI. Trimming took 6 bases from V and 1 from J, leaving 12 bases between them.

The sequenced material came from memory CD4+ T cells from blood. The chain is built from TRBV2 and TRBJ1-1; no clear D gene. The TCR was taken from an adult in good health and CMV-seropositive. This chain's CDR3 is CASRSWYTNTEAFF. As DNA, the CDR3 is TGTGCCAGCAGGAGTTGGTACACGAACACTGAAGCTTTCTTT.